Listed below are T cell receptor beta chains from one sample, sequenced in a study of shared clonotypes between healthy human individuals. Sequencing used immunoSEQ multiplex PCR; TCRdb keeps in-frame clones, though not all of them. Among millions of clones, more than 80% were seen once, and the ten largest hold around 0.15%. What was sequenced was naive CD4+ T cells sorted from blood. The receptor set was obtained from a man between 18 and 35 years old in good health. Each CDR3 is given without its conserved first and last residue.

v_gene	j_gene	CDR3aa
TRBV28	TRBJ1-4	ASRAGTGGLGLF
TRBV27	TRBJ1-4	ASTLRGQGGEKLF
TRBV4-3	TRBJ2-5	ASSQDGTGIRETQY
TRBV5-1	TRBJ2-1	ASSPDPGQELNEQF
TRBV4-3	TRBJ2-3	ASSQNPGTFSTDTQY
TRBV9	TRBJ2-1	ASGAGGLSYNEQF
TRBV7-2	TRBJ1-6	ASSSRDTGNSPLH
TRBV6-1	TRBJ2-7	ASSVGNTYEQY
TRBV10-3	TRBJ1-2	AISVGRYYGYT
TRBV7-9	TRBJ2-4	ASSLMGQSTKNIQY
TRBV7-2	TRBJ2-2	ASSPRFHRAGGSGELF
TRBV2	TRBJ2-1	AIRGSYNEQF
TRBV7-9	TRBJ2-3	ASSIRGLYTDTQY
TRBV27	TRBJ2-3	ASSSRWADTQY